This T cell receptor beta chain was recovered during a study of shared clonotypes between healthy human individuals. The CDR3 runs 14 residues. The method was immunoSEQ multiplex PCR; TCRdb's version includes in-frame clones alone and lacks a portion of them. The table includes some 490,000 clones, 81% detected once. The specimen sequenced was PBMCs. The chain recombines TRBV21-1 with TRBJ1-2; TRBD1 was called by the table and not checked on the DNA. TRBV21-1 is classified as a pseudogene. This clonotype was sampled from a woman in her forties in good health. Some clones in this sample may be carry-over from other donors' samples. CDR3 sequence (DNA): TGTGCCAGCGGATCTCGGGACAGGGGGCGTGGCTACACCTTC. Translated: CASGSRDRGRGYTF.